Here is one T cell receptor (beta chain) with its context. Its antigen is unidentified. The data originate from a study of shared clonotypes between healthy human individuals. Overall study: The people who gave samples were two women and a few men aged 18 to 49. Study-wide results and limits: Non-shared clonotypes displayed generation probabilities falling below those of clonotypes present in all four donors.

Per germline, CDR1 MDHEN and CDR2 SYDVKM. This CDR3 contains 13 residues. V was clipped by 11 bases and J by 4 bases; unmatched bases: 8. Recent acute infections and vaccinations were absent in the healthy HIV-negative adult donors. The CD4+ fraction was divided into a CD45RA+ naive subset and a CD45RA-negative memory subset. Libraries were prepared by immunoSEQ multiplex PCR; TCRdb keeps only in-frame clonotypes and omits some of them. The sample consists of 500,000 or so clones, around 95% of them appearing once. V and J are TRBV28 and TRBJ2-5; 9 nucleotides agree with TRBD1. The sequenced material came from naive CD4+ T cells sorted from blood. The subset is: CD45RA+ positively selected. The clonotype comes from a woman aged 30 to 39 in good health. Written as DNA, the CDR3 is TGTGCCGTACAGGGGGCGACGCGAGAGACCCAGTACTTC. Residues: CAVQGATRETQYF.